This TCR beta chain is drawn from a study of T cells in localized non-small cell lung cancer. Remarks on this clone: As yet, its antigen is unknown.

Some clones are missing from TCRdb's copy, which holds only in-frame ones; the method was immunoSEQ multiplex PCR. Of about 14,000 clones detected, approximately 90% appear once; the ten largest clones hold under 3%. Germline values: CDR1 SQVTM, CDR2 ANQGSEA. Losses at the gene ends were 7 bases for V and 2 bases for J; bases not matched to a gene: 6. The CDR3 sequence is 13 residues long. Whole-study results and caveats: Appearance in adjacent lung was seen for a median about 58 of the top 100 tumor clones. Density of T cells in blood, when higher, went with longer overall survival. Peak T cell clonality was found in uninvolved adjacent lung, exceeding tumor.

This receptor was identified in a man aged 35 to 70 with stage III lung adenocarcinoma. The V and J genes are TRBV29-1 and TRBJ2-3; 7 nucleotides match TRBD1. The material was peripheral blood mononuclear cells, obtained before any cancer treatment. This CDR3 reads CSGYRGYTDTQYF. The CDR3 bases are TGCAGCGGGTACAGGGGTTACACAGATACGCAGTATTTT.